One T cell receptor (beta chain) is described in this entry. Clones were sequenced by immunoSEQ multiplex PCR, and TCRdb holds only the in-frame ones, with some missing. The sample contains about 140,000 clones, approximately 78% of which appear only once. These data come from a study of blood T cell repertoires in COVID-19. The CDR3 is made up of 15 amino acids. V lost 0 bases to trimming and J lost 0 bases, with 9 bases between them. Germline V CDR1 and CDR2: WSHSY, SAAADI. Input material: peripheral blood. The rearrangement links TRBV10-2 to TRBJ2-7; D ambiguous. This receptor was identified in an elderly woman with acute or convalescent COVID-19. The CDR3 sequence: CASSESLALSYEQYF. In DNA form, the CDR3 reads TGCGCCAGCAGTGAGTCGCTGGCCCTCTCCTACGAGCAGTACTTC.